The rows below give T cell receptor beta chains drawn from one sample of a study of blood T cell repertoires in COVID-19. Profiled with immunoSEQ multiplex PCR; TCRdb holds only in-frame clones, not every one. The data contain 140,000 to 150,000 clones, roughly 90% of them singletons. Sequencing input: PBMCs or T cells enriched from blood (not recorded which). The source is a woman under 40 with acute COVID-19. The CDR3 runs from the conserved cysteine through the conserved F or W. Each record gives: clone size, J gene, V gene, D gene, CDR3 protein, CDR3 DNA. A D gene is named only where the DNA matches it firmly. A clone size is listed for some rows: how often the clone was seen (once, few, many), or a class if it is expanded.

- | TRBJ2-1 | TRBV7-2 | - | CASSSGVSYGDEQFF | TGTGCCAGCAGCTCAGGGGTGTCGTACGGAGATGAGCAGTTCTTC
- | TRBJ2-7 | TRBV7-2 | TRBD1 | CASSQSGTGNEQYF | TGTGCCAGCAGCCAATCCGGGACAGGGAACGAGCAGTACTTC
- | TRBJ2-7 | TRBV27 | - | CASSPSGLAYEQYF | TGTGCCAGCAGCCCATCCGGACTCGCTTACGAGCAGTACTTC
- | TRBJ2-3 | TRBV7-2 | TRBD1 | CASSSRTGVGDTQYF | TGTGCCAGCAGCTCCCGGACAGGGGTCGGGGATACGCAGTATTTT
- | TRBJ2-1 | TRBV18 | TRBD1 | CASSQPERGTGDEREQFF | TGTGCCAGCTCACAACCAGAGAGGGGGACAGGGGATGAAAGGGAGCAGTTCTTC
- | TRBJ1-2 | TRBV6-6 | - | CGAGEGYGYTF | TGTGGGGCAGGGGAGGGTTATGGCTACACCTTC
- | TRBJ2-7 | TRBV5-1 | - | CASSLGETLADEQYF | TGCGCCAGCAGCCTGGGGGAGACACTAGCTGACGAGCAGTACTTC
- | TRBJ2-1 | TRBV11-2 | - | CASSIDPFLEQFF | TGTGCCAGCAGCATAGATCCTTTTTTAGAGCAGTTCTTC
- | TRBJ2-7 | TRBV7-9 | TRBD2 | CASSLAPLAGGDEQYF | TGTGCCAGCAGCTTAGCCCCACTAGCGGGAGGCGACGAGCAGTACTTC
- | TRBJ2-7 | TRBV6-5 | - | CASMASGSKGEQYF | TGTGCCAGCATGGCGTCGGGGTCGAAGGGCGAGCAGTACTTC
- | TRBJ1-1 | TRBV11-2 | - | CASSLSRGANTEAFF | TGTGCCAGCAGCTTATCCAGGGGCGCTAACACTGAAGCTTTCTTT
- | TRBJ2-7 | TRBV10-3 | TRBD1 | CAISESSGTGGNEQYF | TGTGCCATCAGTGAGTCGAGTGGGACAGGAGGAAATGAGCAGTACTTC
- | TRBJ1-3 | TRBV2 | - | CASGTTGRNTIYF | TGTGCCAGCGGCACGACAGGCAGAAACACCATATATTTT
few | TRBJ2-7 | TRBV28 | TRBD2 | CASSGAGTSETYEQYF | TGTGCCAGCAGTGGCGCCGGGACTAGCGAAACCTACGAGCAGTACTTC
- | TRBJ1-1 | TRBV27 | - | CASSLGGINTEAFF | TGTGCCAGCAGTTTAGGGGGGATTAACACTGAAGCTTTCTTT
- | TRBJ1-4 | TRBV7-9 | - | CASSLSQANEKLFF | TGTGCCAGCAGCTTATCACAGGCTAATGAAAAACTGTTTTTT
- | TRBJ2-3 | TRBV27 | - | CASSPSVSNTQYF | TGTGCCAGCAGTCCCAGCGTCTCGAATACGCAGTATTTT
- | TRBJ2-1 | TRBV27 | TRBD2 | CATGLARTYNEQFF | TGTGCCACCGGACTAGCGCGGACCTACAATGAGCAGTTCTTC
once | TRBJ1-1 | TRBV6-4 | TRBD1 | CASSPPRQGGAGGSAFF | TGTGCCAGCAGCCCACCGAGACAGGGGGGCGCGGGTGGATCAGCTTTCTTT
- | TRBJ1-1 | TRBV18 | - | CASSPPGLVAFF | TGTGCCAGCTCACCGCCGGGACTGGTAGCTTTCTTT
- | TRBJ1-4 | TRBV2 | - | CASSVLQGTEKLFF | TGTGCCAGCAGTGTCCTCCAGGGGACTGAAAAACTGTTTTTT
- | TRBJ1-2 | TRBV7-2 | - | CASSSGTIYGYTF | TGTGCCAGCAGCTCCGGGACAATATATGGCTACACCTTC
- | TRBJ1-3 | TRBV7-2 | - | CASSLISGNTIYF | TGTGCCAGCAGCTTAATATCTGGAAACACCATATATTTT
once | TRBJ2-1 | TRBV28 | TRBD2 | CASSAGLAGDLTKNEQFF | TGTGCCAGCAGTGCGGGACTAGCGGGAGATTTAACGAAAAATGAGCAGTTCTTC
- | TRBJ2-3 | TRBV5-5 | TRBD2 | CASSFLAGGVDTQYF | TGTGCCAGCAGCTTTCTAGCGGGAGGTGTAGATACGCAGTATTTT
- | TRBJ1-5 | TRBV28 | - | CASSGSNQPQHF | TGTGCCAGCAGCGGGAGCAATCAGCCCCAGCATTTT
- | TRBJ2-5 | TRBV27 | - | CASSLIGEETQYF | TGTGCCAGCAGTTTAATAGGGGAAGAGACCCAGTACTTC
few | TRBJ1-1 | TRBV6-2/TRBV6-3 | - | CASSYVGREAFF | TGTGCCAGCAGTTACGTGGGGCGTGAAGCTTTCTTT
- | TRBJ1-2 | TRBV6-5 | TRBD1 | CASSYRGIQGAYGYTF | TGTGCCAGCAGTTACAGGGGGATACAGGGGGCATATGGCTACACCTTC
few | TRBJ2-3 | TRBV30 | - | CAWSVWGSSTDTQYF | TGTGCCTGGAGTGTGTGGGGCTCTAGCACAGATACGCAGTATTTT
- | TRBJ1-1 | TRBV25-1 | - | CASSEWSGNTEAFF | TGTGCCAGCAGTGAATGGTCAGGGAACACTGAAGCTTTCTTT
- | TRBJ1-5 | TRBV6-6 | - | CASRDGGSAQPQHF | TGTGCCAGCAGGGACGGGGGATCGGCCCAGCCCCAGCATTTT
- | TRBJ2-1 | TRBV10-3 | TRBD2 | CAISEIITGSRAGHNEQFF | TGTGCCATCAGTGAGATTATAACGGGGTCTAGAGCGGGGCACAATGAGCAGTTCTTC